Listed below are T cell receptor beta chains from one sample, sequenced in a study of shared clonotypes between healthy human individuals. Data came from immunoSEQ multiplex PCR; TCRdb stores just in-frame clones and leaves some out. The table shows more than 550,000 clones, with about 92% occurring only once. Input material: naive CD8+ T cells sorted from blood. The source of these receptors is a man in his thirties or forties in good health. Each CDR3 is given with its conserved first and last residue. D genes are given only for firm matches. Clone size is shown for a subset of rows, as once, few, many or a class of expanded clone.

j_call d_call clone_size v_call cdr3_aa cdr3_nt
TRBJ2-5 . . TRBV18 CASSPAPMNRETQYF TGTGCCAGCTCACCTGCGCCCATGAATAGGGAGACCCAGTACTTC
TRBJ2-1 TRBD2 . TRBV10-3 CAISQTSEFNEQFF TGTGCCATCAGTCAGACTAGCGAGTTCAATGAGCAGTTCTTC
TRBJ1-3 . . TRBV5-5 CASSLLAGESSGNTIYF TGTGCCAGCAGCTTGCTGGCAGGAGAGAGCTCTGGAAACACCATATATTTT
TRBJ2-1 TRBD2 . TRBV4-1 CASSSGGAEQFF TGCGCCAGCAGCTCGGGGGGGGCCGAGCAGTTCTTC
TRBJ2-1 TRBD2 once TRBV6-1 CASSEGRPSGLLYNEQFF TGTGCCAGCAGTGAAGGGAGGCCTAGCGGGTTATTATACAATGAGCAGTTCTTC
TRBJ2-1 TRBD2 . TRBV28 CASGVLAGDEQFF TGTGCCAGCGGGGTACTAGCGGGAGATGAGCAGTTCTTC
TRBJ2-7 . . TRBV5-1 CASSWTTRSYEQYF TGCGCCAGCAGCTGGACCACACGATCCTACGAGCAGTACTTC
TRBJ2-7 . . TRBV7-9 CASSLSSGAYEQYF TGTGCCAGCAGCTTAAGTAGCGGAGCCTACGAGCAGTACTTC
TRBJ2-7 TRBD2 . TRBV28 CASSFFTSENPSYEQYF TGTGCCAGCAGTTTCTTTACTAGCGAAAATCCCTCCTACGAGCAGTACTTC
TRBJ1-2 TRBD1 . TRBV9 CASTEGAPGYGYTF TGTGCCAGCACCGAGGGGGCGCCGGGCTATGGCTACACCTTC
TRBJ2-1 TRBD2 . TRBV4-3 CASSQLTSGTYNEQFF TGCGCCAGCAGCCAACTGACTAGCGGAACATACAATGAGCAGTTCTTC
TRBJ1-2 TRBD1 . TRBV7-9 CASATPGGYGYTF TGTGCCAGCGCAACCCCAGGGGGCTATGGCTACACCTTC
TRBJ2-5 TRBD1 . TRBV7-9 CASSTSGTGNWDQETQYF TGTGCCAGCAGCACTAGTGGGACAGGGAATTGGGACCAAGAGACCCAGTACTTC
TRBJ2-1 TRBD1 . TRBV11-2 CASHGTGYNEQFF TGTGCCAGCCACGGGACAGGGTACAATGAGCAGTTCTTC
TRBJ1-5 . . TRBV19 CASGHRNQPQHF TGTGCCTCTGGCCACCGCAATCAGCCCCAGCATTTT
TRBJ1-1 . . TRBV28 CASSPIPGDQNTEAFF TGTGCCAGCAGTCCAATCCCAGGGGACCAGAACACTGAAGCTTTCTTT
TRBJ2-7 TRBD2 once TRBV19 CASSTSGLAGDEQYF TGTGCCAGTAGTACCAGCGGACTAGCGGGAGACGAGCAGTACTTC
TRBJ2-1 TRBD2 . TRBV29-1 CSVEPSGLAGDEQFF TGCAGCGTTGAACCCTCGGGACTAGCGGGAGATGAGCAGTTCTTC
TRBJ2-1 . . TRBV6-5 CASSSPANEQFF TGTGCCAGCAGTTCCCCGGCGAATGAGCAGTTCTTC
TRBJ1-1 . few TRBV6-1 CASSVNTEAFF TGTGCCAGCAGCGTCAACACTGAAGCTTTCTTT
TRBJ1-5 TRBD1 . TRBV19 CASSTYRGPWQPQHF TGTGCCAGTAGTACCTACAGGGGGCCCTGGCAGCCCCAGCATTTT
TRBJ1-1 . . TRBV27 CASSLSLIGRNTEAFF TGTGCCAGCAGTTTATCTCTTATCGGGAGGAACACTGAAGCTTTCTTT
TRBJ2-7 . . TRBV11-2 CASSPPFYEQYF TGTGCCAGCAGCCCGCCTTTCTACGAGCAGTACTTC
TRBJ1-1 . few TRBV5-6 CASSLVGELTFF TGTGCCAGCAGCTTGGTCGGGGAGTTGACTTTCTTT
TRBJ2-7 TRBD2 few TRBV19 CASSITSGAYEQYF TGTGCCAGTAGTATAACTAGCGGAGCCTACGAGCAGTACTTC
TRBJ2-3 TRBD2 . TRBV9 CASSSGAGGADTQYF TGTGCCAGCAGCTCAGGGGCGGGAGGAGCAGATACGCAGTATTTT